This TCR beta chain is drawn from a study of T cells in Graves' hyperthyroidism and ophthalmopathy. Background on the study: At the time of initial diagnosis and before any treatment, peripheral blood was collected.

Not enrolled were patients with uncontrolled infection, other autoimmune disease, pregnancy or lactation. Broader study findings: Ophthalmopathy was distinguished from stable hyperthyroidism by 13 V-J signatures. Median prediction lead before ophthalmopathy onset was six to eight months with the model.

The table lists this clonotype with many counts. Antigen specificity is unknown. Amplification targeted TCR beta CDR3 regions from RNA transcripts. When the TCR CDR3 underwent first-round RT-PCR, the HTBI primer set was used. From the multiplex PCR reads, TCRdb called clonotypes with MiXCR, one entry per CDR3 protein. The profile shows roughly 240,000 distinct CDR3 sequences, approximately 25% of them singletons. Trimming at V came to 5 bases and at J to 7 bases, leaving 13 bases not matched to a gene. The CDR3 runs to 19 residues. The germline CDR1 and CDR2 sequences are SGHTA and FQGTGA. This clonotype was obtained from a woman in her forties with Graves' ophthalmopathy. Specimen: blood. The gene calls are TRBV7-3 and TRBJ2-2, with TRBD2 matching 16 bases. The CDR3, as DNA: TGTGCCAGCAGCAAAACGGGACTAGCGGGAGGGAAGGTTGGCGGGGAGCTGTTTTTT. It codes for CASSKTGLAGGKVGGELFF. The full variable domain, with the rest looked up from reference TRBV7-3 and TRBJ2-2, is GAGVSQTPSNKVTEKGKYVELRCDPISGHTALYWYRQSLGQGPEFLIYFQGTGAADDSGLPNDRFFAVRPEGSVSTLKIQRTERGDSAVYLCASSKTGLAGGKVGGELFFGEGSRLTVL.